What follows are 9 T cell receptor beta chains derived from one specimen sequenced in a study of T-cell reconstitution after alpha-beta-depleted transplantation in children. Preparation of the TCRbeta library involved a method that used unique molecular identifiers. Via MiXCR, TCRdb re-called the PCR reads, giving one row per CDR3 protein. This table holds 90,000 to 100,000 distinct CDR3 sequences, about 22% found once. The sample here was PBMCs, taken before TCRalphabeta/CD19-depleted stem cell transplant. These receptors were collected from a boy younger than 10 with acute lymphoblastic leukemia, due to receive a stem cell transplant.

CDR3 in DNA: TGTGCCACCAGTGATCCCGGCGGCGGGAGGGCCCTAGAGGATGAGCAGTTCTTC. Residues: CATSDPGGGRALEDEQFF. The rearrangement uses TRBV24-1 and TRBJ2-1, with 9 bases lining up with TRBD2. Trimming at V came to 3 bases and at J to 8 bases, leaving 16 bases not matched to a gene. The germline V gene encodes CDR1 KGHDR and CDR2 SFDVKD. CDR3 length: 18 amino acids.

The chain carries TRBV12-3 or TRBV12-4 and TRBJ1-5; TRBD1 agrees at 7 bases. After removal of 2 bases from V and 5 bases from J, the junction contained 6 bases not matched to a gene. The CDR3 length is 15 residues. CDR3 protein: CASSLISGGHQPQHF. The DNA for the CDR3 is TGTGCCAGCAGTTTAATTTCAGGGGGTCATCAGCCCCAGCATTTT.

This clonotype was seen more than once but under ten times. This chain uses TRBV11-2 with TRBJ2-7; D remains ambiguous. This CDR3 is 12 amino acids long. Germline V CDR1 and CDR2: SGHAT, FQNNGV. The V end lost 5 bases, the J end lost 3 bases, and 8 bases lay between the germline ends. The CDR3 bases are TGTGCCAGCAGCAATAGCCTCTACGAGCAGTACTTC. It specifies CASSNSLYEQYF.

This clonotype was found many times. The chain has TRBV5-5 and TRBJ2-7; 8 bases are shared with TRBD2. J lost 4 bases, V lost 3 bases, and 9 bases had no gene match. This CDR3 has 15 amino acids. Germline V lookup: CDR1 SGHKS, CDR2 YYEKEE (reference sequence). The CDR3 reads CASSSPGGNNYEQYF. The CDR3 nucleotides read TGTGCCAGCAGCTCCCCGGGGGGGAATAATTACGAGCAGTACTTC.

This clonotype was observed many times. The V gene is TRBV11-2, the J gene TRBJ2-1; tentatively, D is TRBD1 or TRBD2 (6 bases each). This CDR3 has 15 residues. Germline V CDR1 and CDR2: SGHAT, FQNNGV. Trimming pared 10 bases from V and 0 bases from J, leaving 16 bases between. The CDR3 sequence: CATGGGESSYNEQFF. CDR3 nucleotides: TGTGCCACCGGGGGCGGAGAGAGCTCCTACAATGAGCAGTTCTTC.

On this clonotype: Here the CDR3 omits its conserved ending phenylalanine or tryptophan, so a read error is the likely source. This chain links TRBV5-1 with TRBJ2-5; D not certain. The germline CDR1 and CDR2 sequences are SGHRS and YFSETQ. V gave up 2 bases and J gave up 5 bases, with 16 bases separating them. This CDR3 comprises 15 residues. This CDR3 reads CASSLLQSAGETQYL. The CDR3 coding sequence is TGCGCCAGCAGCTTACTACAATCCGCCGGGGAGACCCAGTACCTC.

The chain recombines TRBV7-2 with TRBJ2-1; D unclear. Trimming removed 0 bases from V and 12 bases from J, with 12 bases in between. The CDR3 runs 13 residues. Looked up from germline, CDR1 is SGHTA and CDR2 is FQGNSA. The CDR3 nucleotides are TGTGCCAGCAGCTTAGCGGGTCGCGGTCGGCAGTTCTTC. Encoded protein: CASSLAGRGRQFF.

This clonotype was detected a few times. The chain combines TRBV20-1 with TRBJ2-7; 8 positions agree with TRBD2. The ends lost 7 bases at V and 4 bases at J; junction bases unmatched: 15. CDR1 DFQATT and CDR2 SNEGSKA come from the germline V gene (reference sequence). The CDR3 totals 15 residues. Here the CDR3 DNA reads TGCAGTGTACGATTGGCGGGAGGTTTCTGGTACGAGCAGTACTTC. Protein product: CSVRLAGGFWYEQYF.

V usage is TRBV28 and J usage is TRBJ2-7; D remains unclear. The V end was cut by 3 bases, the J end by 2 bases, with 11 bases between. The CDR3 totals 14 residues. Germline CDR1 MDHEN, CDR2 SYDVKM. The CDR3 reads CASSFLEQAYEQYF. CDR3 nucleotide sequence: TGTGCCAGCAGTTTCCTTGAGCAAGCCTACGAGCAGTACTTC. The full variable domain, in which reference TRBV28 and TRBJ2-7 provide the parts outside the CDR3, is DVKVTQSSRYLVKRTGEKVFLECVQDMDHENMFWYRQDPGLGLRLIYFSYDVKMKEKGDIPEGYSVSREKKERFSLILESASTNQTSMYLCASSFLEQAYEQYFGPGTRLTVT.